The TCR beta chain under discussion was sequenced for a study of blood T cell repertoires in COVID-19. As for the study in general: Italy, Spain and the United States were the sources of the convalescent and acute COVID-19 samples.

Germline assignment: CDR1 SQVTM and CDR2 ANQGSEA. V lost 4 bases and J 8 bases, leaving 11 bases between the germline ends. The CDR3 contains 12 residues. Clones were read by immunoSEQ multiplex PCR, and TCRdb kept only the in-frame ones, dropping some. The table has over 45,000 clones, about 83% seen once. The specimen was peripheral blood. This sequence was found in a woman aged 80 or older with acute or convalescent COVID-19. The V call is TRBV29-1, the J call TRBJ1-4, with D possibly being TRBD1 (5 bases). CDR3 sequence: CSVARAGEKLFF. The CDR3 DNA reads TGCAGCGTTGCCAGGGCTGGGGAAAAACTGTTTTTT.